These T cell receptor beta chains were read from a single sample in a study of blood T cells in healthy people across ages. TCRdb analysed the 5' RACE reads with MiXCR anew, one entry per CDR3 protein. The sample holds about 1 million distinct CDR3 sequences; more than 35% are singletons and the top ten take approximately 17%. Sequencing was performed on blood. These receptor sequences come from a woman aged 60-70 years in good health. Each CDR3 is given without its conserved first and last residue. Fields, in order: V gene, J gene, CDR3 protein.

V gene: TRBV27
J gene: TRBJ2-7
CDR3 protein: ASSVTHDYEQY

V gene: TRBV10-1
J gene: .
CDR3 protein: ASSGGSQTYEQY

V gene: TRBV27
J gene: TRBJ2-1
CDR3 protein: ASSPGTYDEQF

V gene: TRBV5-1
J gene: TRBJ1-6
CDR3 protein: ASSGGQGSSPLH

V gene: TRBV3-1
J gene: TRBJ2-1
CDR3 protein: ASSQLQGAGHYNEQF

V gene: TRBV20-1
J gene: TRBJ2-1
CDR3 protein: SARVLAVLNEQF

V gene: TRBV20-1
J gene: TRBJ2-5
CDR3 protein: SGLPASGSETQY

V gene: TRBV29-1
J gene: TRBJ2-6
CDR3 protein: SVEIAGNSGANVLT

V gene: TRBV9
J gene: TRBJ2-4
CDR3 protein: ASSTRDSLAKNIQY

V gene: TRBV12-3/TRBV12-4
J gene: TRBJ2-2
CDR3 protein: ASSPGTLANTGELF

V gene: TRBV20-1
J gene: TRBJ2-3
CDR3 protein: SARFLDGNTDTQY

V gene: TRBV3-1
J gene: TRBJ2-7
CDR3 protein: ASRRTGTSSYEQY

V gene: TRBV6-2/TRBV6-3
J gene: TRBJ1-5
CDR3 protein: ASSPRTAGTSNQPQH

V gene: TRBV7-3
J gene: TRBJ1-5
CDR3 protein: ASSPRDGQPQH

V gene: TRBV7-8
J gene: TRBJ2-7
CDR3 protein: ASSPMAPYEQY